The 23 T cell receptor beta chains presented below share a single source sample, sequenced in a study of spatial heterogeneity in lung cancer. The time point: sample taken at primary tumor resection. In each case, whole RNA from tumor, nontumor lung or frozen PBMC was sequenced unsorted. TCRdb reanalysed the 5' RACE reads using MiXCR and keeps one entry per CDR3 protein. The profile shows approximately 13,000 distinct CDR3 sequences, about 15% of them singletons. The sample was PBMCs, taken at surgery. The source of these receptors is a male donor with early-stage non-small cell lung cancer.

This clonotype has a handful of counts. The genes are TRBV25-1 and TRBJ2-5, with a tentative D call TRBD2 (6 bases). The CDR3 has 14 amino acids. Germline V gives CDR1 MGHDK, CDR2 SYGVNS. Trimming stripped 6 bases from V and 4 bases from J, with 15 bases between. The CDR3 nucleotides read TGTGCCAGCAGGGGTCTAGGGGACTCAGAGACCCAGTACTTC. Protein product: CASRGLGDSETQYF.

V gene TRBV28 combines with J gene TRBJ2-2; 8 positions agree with TRBD1. The J segment lost 1 base and the V segment lost 7 bases, leaving 8 bases of the junction unmatched. The CDR3 spans 16 residues. Germline loops: CDR1 MDHEN, CDR2 SYDVKM. The CDR3 coding sequence is TGTGCCAGCACTCATTGGACAGGGAGGAACACCGGGGAGCTGTTTTTT. Translating gives CASTHWTGRNTGELFF.

This clonotype was observed a handful of times. CDR3 nucleotide sequence: TGTGCCAGCAGCGACAGGGATTCCCAGTACTTC. Its protein product is CASSDRDSQYF. The rearrangement uses TRBV7-6 and TRBJ2-5; 7 bases are shared with TRBD1. This CDR3 spans 11 amino acids. Germline loops: CDR1 SGHVS, CDR2 FNYEAQ. Unmatched junction bases numbered 3, after V lost 5 bases and J lost 9 bases.

This clonotype was detected many times. This rearrangement joins TRBV7-7 to TRBJ2-5; perhaps TRBD2 as D (6 bases). Germline loops: CDR1 SSHAT, CDR2 FNYEAQ (reference sequence). Trimming cost V 2 bases and J 3 bases, with 10 bases left between them. The CDR3 runs 14 residues. The CDR3 here is CASSLSPGEETQYF. The CDR3 DNA is TGTGCCAGCAGCTTATCGCCGGGGGAAGAGACCCAGTACTTC.

On this clonotype: A single base separates this from a much larger clone, so it may be a read error. The chain employs TRBV20-1 and TRBJ2-7; 7 bases align to TRBD1. The CDR3 extends over 13 amino acids. From germline, CDR1 is DFQATT and CDR2 SNEGSKA (reference sequence). The CDR3 nucleotides are TGCATTGCTAGTGGGACAGAGTCCTACGAGCAGTACTTC. Its protein is CIASGTESYEQYF.

In its sample, this clonotype was seen a few times. The chain combines TRBV5-1 with TRBJ2-7; TRBD1 matches at 10 bases. This CDR3 is built from 15 residues. Unmatched junction bases numbered 12, after V lost 6 bases and J lost 6 bases. The V gene's germline CDR1 is SGHRS and CDR2 YFSETQ. The CDR3 DNA sequence: TGCGCCAGCACCTGGGATCCGGGACAGGGGACCGAGCAGTACTTC. This codes for CASTWDPGQGTEQYF.

The table lists this clonotype with many counts. The J gene is TRBJ2-5, the V gene TRBV20-1; D uncertain. CDR3 length: 13 amino acids. V lost 1 base and J 5 bases, leaving 11 bases between the germline ends. CDR1 and CDR2 (germline): DFQATT, SNEGSKA (reference sequence). The CDR3 reads CSARATSVETQYF. For the CDR3, the DNA is TGCAGTGCTAGAGCCACCAGCGTGGAGACCCAGTACTTC.

This clonotype has just a few counts. The V call is TRBV19, the J call TRBJ2-1; tentative D call: TRBD1 (6 bases). V was shortened by 5 bases and J by 1 base, with 9 bases between the two germline ends. Germline V lookup: CDR1 LNHDA, CDR2 SQIVND (reference sequence). The CDR3 loop spans 14 amino acids. CDR3 coding DNA: TGTGCCAGTAGTGCGGACAGATCCTACAATGAGCAGTTCTTC. The encoded protein is CASSADRSYNEQFF.

DNA for the CDR3: TGTGCCAGCAGTGGACCTACGGGCGGACAAGGGATGGAGACCCAGTACTTC. Translating gives CASSGPTGGQGMETQYF. J is TRBJ2-5 and V is TRBV28; a weak D match, TRBD1 (5 bases). The CDR3 consists of 17 residues. Germline V gene lookup returns CDR1 MDHEN and CDR2 SYDVKM. Trimming stripped 5 bases from V and 5 bases from J, with 24 bases between.

This clonotype was counted between two and nine times. The CDR3 is CASSEDRTGRDIQYF. The CDR3 nucleotides read TGTGCCAGCAGTGAAGACAGGACAGGTCGGGACATTCAGTACTTC. The chain joins TRBV25-1 to TRBJ2-4; 7 bases match TRBD1. The germline V gene has CDR1 MGHDK and CDR2 SYGVNS. CDR3 length: 15 amino acids. V shed 2 bases and J 8 bases; nucleotides not matched to a gene: 9.

V gene TRBV14 combines with J gene TRBJ2-1, with D possibly being TRBD2 (5 bases). The CDR3 runs to 14 residues. The ends were cut back, 2 bases at V and 5 bases at J, with 10 bases in the middle. The germline gives CDR1 SGHDN, CDR2 FVKESK. The CDR3 DNA reads TGTGCCAGCAGCCAAACTTTCGGGGACAATGAGCAGTTCTTC. As protein: CASSQTFGDNEQFF.

This clonotype was observed a handful of times. The chain links TRBV7-9 to TRBJ2-7; D might be TRBD2 (5 bases). This CDR3 comprises 11 residues. Trimming took 11 bases from V and 2 from J, leaving 10 bases between them. Germline V gene sequence: CDR1 SEHNR, CDR2 FQNEAQ (reference sequence). Written as DNA, the CDR3 is TGTGCCGCGGGCTCCACCTACGAGCAGTACTTC. It translates to CAAGSTYEQYF.

The chain is built from TRBV7-9 and TRBJ1-2, with D possibly being TRBD1 (5 bases). The CDR3 covers 15 residues. Germline-derived CDR1 and CDR2 are SEHNR and FQNEAQ (reference sequence). V was clipped by 0 bases and J by 4 bases, with 12 bases between them. The CDR3 DNA follows: TGTGCCAGCAGCTTAGCGGGAGGCAGGGTCTATGGCTACACCTTC. Its translation is CASSLAGGRVYGYTF.

The chain uses TRBV4-3 and TRBJ1-1; no clear D gene. Trimming removed 4 bases from V and 1 base from J, with 13 bases in between. From germline, CDR1 is LGHNA and CDR2 YSLEER. This CDR3 region has 15 residues. The chain's CDR3 is CASSPPGGRNTEAFF. CDR3 nucleotide sequence: TGCGCCAGCAGCCCTCCCGGAGGGAGGAACACTGAAGCTTTCTTT.

This chain links TRBV5-1 with TRBJ2-4; D gene unclear. Germline CDR1 is SGHRS and CDR2 is YFSETQ. The V end was cut by 5 bases, the J end by 0 bases, with 9 bases between. This CDR3 comprises 14 residues. The CDR3 nucleotides read TGCGCCAGCAGTTTTAGTGGAGCCAAAAACATTCAGTACTTC. This encodes CASSFSGAKNIQYF.

This clonotype has at least ten counts. The V gene is TRBV18, the J gene TRBJ1-6; possibly TRBD1 for D (6 bases). The CDR3 sequence is 18 residues long. V lost 4 bases to trimming and J lost 0 bases, with 16 bases between them. Per the germline V gene, CDR1 is KGHSH and CDR2 is LQKENI. CDR3 in amino acids: CASSQIGGSASYNSPLHF. CDR3 DNA sequence: TGTGCCAGCTCACAGATAGGGGGTTCAGCCTCCTATAATTCACCCCTCCACTTT. Together with reference TRBV18 and TRBJ1-6, the CDR3 gives the full variable domain: NAGVMQNPRHLVRRRGQEARLRCSPMKGHSHVYWYRQLPEEGLKFMVYLQKENIIDESGMPKERFSAEFPKEGPSILRIQQVVRGDSAAYFCASSQIGGSASYNSPLHFGNGTRLTVT.

The chain combines TRBV2 with TRBJ1-5; perhaps TRBD1 as D (5 bases). Trimming pared 7 bases from V and 5 bases from J, leaving 12 bases between. Germline assignment: CDR1 SNHLY and CDR2 FYNNEI. The CDR3 is 13 amino acids. This CDR3 is CASTELRDQPQHF. The CDR3 DNA follows: TGTGCCAGCACTGAGCTCAGGGATCAGCCCCAGCATTTT.

In this sample, this clonotype turned up a few times. The rearrangement joins TRBV3-1 to TRBJ1-1; D possibly corresponds to TRBD1 (5 bases). Germline loops: CDR1 LGHDT, CDR2 YNNKEL (reference sequence). The CDR3 consists of 12 residues. Trimming left V 8 bases short and J 3 bases short, with 10 bases between. CDR3 sequence (DNA): TGTGCCAGCGGCGAGGGGTACACTGAAGCTTTCTTT. Protein product: CASGEGYTEAFF. Full variable domain (remainder filled in from reference TRBV3-1 and TRBJ1-1): DTAVSQTPKYLVTQMGNDKSIKCEQNLGHDTMYWYKQDSKKFLKIMFSYNNKELIINETVPNRFSPKSPDKAHLNLHINSLELGDSAVYFCASGEGYTEAFFGQGTRLTVV.

This clonotype appeared many times. The V gene is TRBV12-3 or TRBV12-4, the J gene TRBJ2-3; 9 bases line up with TRBD1. V trimming: 6 bases; J trimming: 3 bases; junction bases outside the gene matches: 7. This CDR3 is 15 amino acids long. The CDR3 region has the DNA TGTGCCAGCAGACTAGGGACAGGGTATACAGATACGCAGTATTTT. Its translation: CASRLGTGYTDTQYF.

This clonotype showed up many times. The V call is TRBV7-2, the J call TRBJ2-7, with 7 bases lining up with TRBD1. CDR1 SGHTA and CDR2 FQGNSA come from the germline V gene. The CDR3 is made up of 15 amino acids. Trimming removed 6 bases from V and 1 base from J; junction bases left unmatched: 9. The CDR3 sequence: CASSVSTGRSYEQYF. CDR3 bases: TGTGCCAGCAGTGTTTCGACAGGGAGATCCTACGAGCAGTACTTC.

As regards this clonotype: A much larger clone is a single base away; this may be a read error. The chain couples TRBV28 to TRBJ2-7; 11 bases map to TRBD2. The CDR3 length is 14 residues. CDR1 MDHEN and CDR2 SYDVKM come from the germline V gene. DNA of the CDR3: TGTGCCTGCAGTGGGACTAGCGGTTCCTACGAGCAGTACTTC. It is translated as CACSGTSGSYEQYF.

This chain links TRBV11-3 with TRBJ2-7, with D possibly TRBD1 on 5 matching bases. The germline V and J ends were trimmed by 2 bases and 6 bases, with 14 bases remaining between them. Germline V gene data show CDR1 as SGHNT and CDR2 as YENEEA. This CDR3 has 14 amino acids. The CDR3 bases are TGTGCCAGCAGCTTATCCTCGAGGACAACCGAGCAGTACTTC. This codes for CASSLSSRTTEQYF.

In this sample, this clonotype turned up many times. This chain links TRBV10-3 with TRBJ2-5, with D perhaps TRBD1 or TRBD2 (5 bases each). Germline V gene lookup returns CDR1 ENHRY and CDR2 SYGVKD. V was pared by 8 bases and J by 1 base, with 14 bases between. This CDR3 has 14 amino acids. The CDR3 sequence is CAIGPRDPQETQYF. The CDR3 nucleotides read TGTGCCATCGGCCCGAGGGACCCCCAAGAGACCCAGTACTTC.